The following is a T cell receptor (beta chain) sequence with its context. The germline gives CDR1 LNHNV, CDR2 YYDKDF (reference sequence). V lost 0 bases to trimming and J lost 9 bases; unmatched junction nucleotides: 3. The CDR3 is made up of 14 amino acids. The sample belongs to a study of blood T cell repertoires in COVID-19. As for the study in general: The origin of the acute and convalescent COVID-19 samples was the United States, Italy and Spain. PBMCs, B-cell-depleted T cells, or T cells provided the cDNA or gDNA that made up the material.

In the authors' methods: Reference gene primer amplification yielded estimated nucleated cell counts. TCRdb's copy holds only in-frame clones and misses some; the assay was immunoSEQ multiplex PCR. V and J calls and clone size come straight from that table; D and trimming were deduced from the DNA. Of 330,000 or so clones in the sample, around nine tenths were seen once. This chain connects TRBV15 to TRBJ1-4; 8 nucleotides line up with TRBD1. This TCR derives from a woman aged 60-75 years with COVID-19, enrolled during active disease. The specimen was peripheral blood. The CDR3 DNA sequence: TGTGCCACCAGCAGAGAAGGACAGGGCAAAAAACTGTTTTTT. Translated: CATSREGQGKKLFF.